Given below is one T cell receptor beta chain in context. There is no known antigen for this receptor. Base qualities are missing; no much larger clone stands one base away. The entry originates in a study of T cell clones after liver transplantation (dated by TCRdb to the late 2010s). Study-wide context: ITN030ST, the source of the samples, was a randomized trial that attempted immunosuppression withdrawal within 2 years of liver transplantation. Three of the eight recipients were HCV-positive; the others were transplanted for non-autoimmune, non-viral indications. As an antigen-independent comparator for donor-reactive sequences, third party-reactive TCRbeta sequences were also identified from pre-transplant MLRs. Blood samples were collected pre-transplant, then pre-randomization ahead of withdrawal, and finally post-randomization once withdrawal had either been completed or failed. After a pre-transplant mixed lymphocyte reaction, TCRbeta sequencing was used to pinpoint donor-reactive T cell clones, which were subsequently tracked in post-transplant blood. The study cohort included 8 liver transplant recipients, of whom 3 were classified as tolerant and 5 as non-tolerant. Tolerance was defined as complete immunosuppression withdrawal for at least one year with no rise in liver enzymes beyond twice the upper limit of normal. No induction therapy was given to the subjects, and standard immunosuppression was administered until randomization at 12-24 months post-transplant.

High-throughput TCRbeta CDR3 sequencing of frozen genomic DNA was performed by immunoSEQ, including PCR amplification, mapping, bias correction and internal controls. Per the authors' processing: Productive rearrangements were kept, and unique TCRbeta sequences were defined by CDR3 nucleotide sequence plus V and J gene. Donor-reactive sequences required at least 5-fold expansion in CFSE-low cells versus unstimulated pre-transplant cells and at least 0.01% frequency. Minimum frequency thresholds were set for each subject on the basis of the unstimulated sample with the lowest template count, so that a detection power of at least 90% was ensured. Jensen-Shannon divergence between the top 1000 TCRbeta sequences post- versus pre-transplant served as the measure of repertoire turnover. Changes in detection of donor-reactive sequences were tested with two-sided Fisher's exact tests. In TCRdb, the immuneACCESS table is reduced to in-frame sequences with V and J assigned. These tables do not hold every clone; where another copy was compared, an unresolved V gene accounts for under half, and the others remain unexplained. The DNA gave D and trimming, while V, J and clone size come from that table. The sample table records more than 65,000 clones; over 70% of these occur just once. The ten largest clones capture 0.65% to 0.85% of the sample.

The paper as a whole reports these results and caveats: A greater decline was seen for donor-reactive sequences than for third party-reactive sequences, suggesting partial antigen-specific deletion unrelated to withdrawal success. Once repertoire turnover was taken into account, donor-reactive detection showed a significant reduction for CD4 in 7 of 8 subjects and for CD8 in 8 of 8. In most of the 8 subjects, regardless of tolerance or HCV status, circulating donor-reactive CD4 TCRbeta sequences dropped significantly post-transplant. Since no allograft tissue specimens were available, donor-reactive T cells may have migrated into the graft instead of being deleted. Low numbers of available donor cells limited the measurable donor-reactive repertoire in two subjects. The conclusions were preliminary, being limited by small, heterogeneous patient numbers and by non-standardized post-transplant time points.

The CDR3 spans 14 residues, from the cysteine through the phenylalanine. The DNA shown is the 42-base CDR3, in frame from base 1. CDR1 and CDR2 are read off the germline V gene as SGHRS and YFSETQ. The junction carries 12 bases between V and J, which are trimmed by 1 base and 4 bases respectively. Thawed unstimulated PBMCs were stained for CD3, CD4 and CD8 and FACS-sorted into CD3+CD4+ and CD3+CD8+ populations. All 8 studied subjects were randomized to immunosuppression withdrawal. The Qiagen DNeasy Blood and Tissue Kit was used for isolation of genomic DNA. Material: CD4+ T cells from blood, obtained 12 months after liver transplant. The TCR sequence derives from a human patient who received a liver transplant. Some T cells may be donor cells from the graft after a transplant. This sequence uses TRBV5-1 and TRBJ2-7, with TRBD1 as a weak D call on 7 bases. The DNA sequence is given as TGCGCCAGCAGCTTGAGTCAGGGGGGATACGAGCAGTACTTC. Translation gives CASSLSQGGYEQYF.